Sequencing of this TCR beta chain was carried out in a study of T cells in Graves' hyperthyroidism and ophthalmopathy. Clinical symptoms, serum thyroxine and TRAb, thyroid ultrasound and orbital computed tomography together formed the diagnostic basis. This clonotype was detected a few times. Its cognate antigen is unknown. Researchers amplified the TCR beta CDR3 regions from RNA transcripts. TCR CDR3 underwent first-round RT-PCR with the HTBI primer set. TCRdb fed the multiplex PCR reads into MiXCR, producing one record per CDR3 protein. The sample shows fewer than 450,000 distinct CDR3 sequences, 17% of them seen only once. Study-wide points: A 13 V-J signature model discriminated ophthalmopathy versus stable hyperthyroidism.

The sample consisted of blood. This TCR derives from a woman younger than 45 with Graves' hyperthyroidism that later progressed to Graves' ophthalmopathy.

The CDR3 sequence is CSARGANNYGYTF. The CDR3 coding sequence is TGCAGCGCCCGCGGGGCGAATAACTATGGCTACACCTTC. V and J are TRBV29-1 and TRBJ1-2, with D maybe TRBD1 (5 bases). V was cut by 7 bases and J by 1 base, with 13 bases left in between. CDR3 length equals 13 residues. Per germline, CDR1 SQVTM and CDR2 ANQGSEA.